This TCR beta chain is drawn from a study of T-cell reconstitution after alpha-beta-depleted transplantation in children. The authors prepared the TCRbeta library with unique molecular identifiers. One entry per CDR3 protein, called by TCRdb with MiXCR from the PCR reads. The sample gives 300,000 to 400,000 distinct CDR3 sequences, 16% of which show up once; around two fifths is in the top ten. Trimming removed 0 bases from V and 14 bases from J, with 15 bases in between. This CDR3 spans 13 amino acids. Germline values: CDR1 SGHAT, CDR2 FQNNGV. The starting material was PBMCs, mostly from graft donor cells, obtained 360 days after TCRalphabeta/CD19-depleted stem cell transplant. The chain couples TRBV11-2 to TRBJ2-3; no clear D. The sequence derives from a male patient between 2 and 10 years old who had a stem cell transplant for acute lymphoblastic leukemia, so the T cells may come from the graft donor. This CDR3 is CASSLDLARHRYF. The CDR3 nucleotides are TGTGCCAGCAGCTTAGATCTGGCCCGACATAGGTATTTT.